This entry concerns a single T cell receptor (beta chain). Measured with immunoSEQ multiplex PCR; TCRdb has only the in-frame clones, and not every one. Of approximately 47,000 clones listed, about 88% are singletons. This sample stems from a study of OX40 agonist ivuxolimab in advanced cancers. The germline V gene encodes CDR1 MNHEY and CDR2 SMNVEV (reference sequence). The V end lost 0 bases, the J end lost 0 bases, and 12 bases lay between the germline ends. The CDR3 spans 16 residues. The chain recombines TRBV27 with TRBJ2-7, with a weak D call TRBD1 (7 bases). This sequence was found in an adult with an advanced solid tumor such as melanoma, head and neck, liver or kidney cancer. This specimen was CD4+ or CD8+ T cells sorted from blood, taken in a trial of the OX40 agonist ivuxolimab. The CDR3 nucleotides read TGTGCCAGCAGTTTATCTGGAGGGGGCGCCTCCTACGAGCAGTACTTC. Translation: CASSLSGGGASYEQYF.